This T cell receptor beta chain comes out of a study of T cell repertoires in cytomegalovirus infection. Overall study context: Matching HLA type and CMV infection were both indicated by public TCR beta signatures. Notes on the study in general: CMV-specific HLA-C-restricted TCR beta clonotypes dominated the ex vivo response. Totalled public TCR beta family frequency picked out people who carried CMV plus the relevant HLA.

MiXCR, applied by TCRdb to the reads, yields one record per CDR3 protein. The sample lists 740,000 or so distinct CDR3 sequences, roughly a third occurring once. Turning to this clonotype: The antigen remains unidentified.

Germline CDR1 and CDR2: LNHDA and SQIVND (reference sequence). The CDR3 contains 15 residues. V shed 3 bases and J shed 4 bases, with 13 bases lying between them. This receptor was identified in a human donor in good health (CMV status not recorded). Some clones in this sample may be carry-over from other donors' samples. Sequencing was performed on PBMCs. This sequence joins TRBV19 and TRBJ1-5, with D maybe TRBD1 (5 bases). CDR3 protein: CASSMQGRENQPQHF. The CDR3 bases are TGTGCCAGTAGTATGCAGGGAAGGGAAAATCAGCCCCAGCATTTT.